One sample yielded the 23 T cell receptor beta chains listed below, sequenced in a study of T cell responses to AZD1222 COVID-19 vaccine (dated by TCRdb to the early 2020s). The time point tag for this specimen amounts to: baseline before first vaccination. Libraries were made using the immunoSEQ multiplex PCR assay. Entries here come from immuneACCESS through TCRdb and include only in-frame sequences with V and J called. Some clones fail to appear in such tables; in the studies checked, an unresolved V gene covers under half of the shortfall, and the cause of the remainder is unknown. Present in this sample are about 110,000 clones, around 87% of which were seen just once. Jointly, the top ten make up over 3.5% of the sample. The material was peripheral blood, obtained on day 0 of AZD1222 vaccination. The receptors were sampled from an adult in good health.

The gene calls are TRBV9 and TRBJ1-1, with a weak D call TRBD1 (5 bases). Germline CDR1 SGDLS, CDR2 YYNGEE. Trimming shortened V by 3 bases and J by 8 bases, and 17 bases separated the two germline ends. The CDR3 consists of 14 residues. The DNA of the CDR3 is TGTGCCAGCAGCGCTCGCGGGACGGTGGTAGAAGCTTTCTTT. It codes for CASSARGTVVEAFF.

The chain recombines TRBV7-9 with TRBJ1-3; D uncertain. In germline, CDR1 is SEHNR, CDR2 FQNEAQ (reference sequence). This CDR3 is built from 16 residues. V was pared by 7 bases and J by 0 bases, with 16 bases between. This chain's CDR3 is CASTTLGSISGNTIYF. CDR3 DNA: TGTGCCAGCACCACCCTTGGGTCCATCTCTGGAAACACCATATATTTT.

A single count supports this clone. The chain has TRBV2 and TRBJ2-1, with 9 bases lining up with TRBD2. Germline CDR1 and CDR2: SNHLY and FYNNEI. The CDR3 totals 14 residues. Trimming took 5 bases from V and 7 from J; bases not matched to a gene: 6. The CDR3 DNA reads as TGTGCCAGCAGTAAGGTAGCGGGAGAAAATGAGCAGTTCTTC. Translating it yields CASSKVAGENEQFF.

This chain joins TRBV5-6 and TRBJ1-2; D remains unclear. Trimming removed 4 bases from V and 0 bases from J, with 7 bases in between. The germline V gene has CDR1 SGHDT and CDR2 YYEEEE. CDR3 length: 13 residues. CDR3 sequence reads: CASSARTNYGYTF. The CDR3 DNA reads TGTGCCAGCAGCGCCAGGACTAACTATGGCTACACCTTC.

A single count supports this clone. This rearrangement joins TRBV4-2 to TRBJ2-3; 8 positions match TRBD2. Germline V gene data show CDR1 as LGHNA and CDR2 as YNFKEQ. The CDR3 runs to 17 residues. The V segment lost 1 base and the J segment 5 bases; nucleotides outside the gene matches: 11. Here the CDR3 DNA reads TGTGCCAGCAGCCAAGGCACTACCGGGAGGGCCAAAGATACGCAGTATTTT. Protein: CASSQGTTGRAKDTQYF.

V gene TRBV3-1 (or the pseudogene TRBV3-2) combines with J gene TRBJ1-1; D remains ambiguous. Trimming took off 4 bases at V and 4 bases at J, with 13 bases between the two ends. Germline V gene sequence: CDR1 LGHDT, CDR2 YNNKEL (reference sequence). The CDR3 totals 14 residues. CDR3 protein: CASSPPRGATEAFF. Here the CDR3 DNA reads TGTGCCAGCAGCCCCCCTAGAGGTGCCACTGAAGCTTTCTTT.

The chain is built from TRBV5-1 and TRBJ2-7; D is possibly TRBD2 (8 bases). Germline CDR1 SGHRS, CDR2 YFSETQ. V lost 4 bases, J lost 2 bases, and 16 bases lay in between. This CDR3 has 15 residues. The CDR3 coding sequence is TGCGCCAGCAGCCGGGAGGGACAGATCACCTACGAGCAGTACTTC. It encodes CASSREGQITYEQYF.

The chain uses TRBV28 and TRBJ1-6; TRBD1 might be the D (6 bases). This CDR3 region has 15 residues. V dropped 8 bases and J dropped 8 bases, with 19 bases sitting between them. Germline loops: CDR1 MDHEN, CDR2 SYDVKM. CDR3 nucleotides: TGTGCCAGCGTAGTGGGGGGGGCGCGAGATTCACCCCTCCACTTT. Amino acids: CASVVGGARDSPLHF.

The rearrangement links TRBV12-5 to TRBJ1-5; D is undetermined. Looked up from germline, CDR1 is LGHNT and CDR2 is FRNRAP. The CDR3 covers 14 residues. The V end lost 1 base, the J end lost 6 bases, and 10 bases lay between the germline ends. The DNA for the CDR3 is TGTGCTAGTGGTTTGGAAGGGTGGGGTCAGCCCCAGCATTTT. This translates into CASGLEGWGQPQHF.

The CDR3 sequence: CASNQGGVAQPQHF. The CDR3 nucleotides read TGTGCCAGCAATCAGGGGGGGGTGGCTCAGCCCCAGCATTTT. The chain combines TRBV6-5 with TRBJ1-5, with 7 nucleotides matching TRBD1. This CDR3 spans 14 amino acids. V was pared by 7 bases and J by 6 bases, with 9 bases of the junction left unmatched. Germline values: CDR1 MNHEY, CDR2 SVGAGI.

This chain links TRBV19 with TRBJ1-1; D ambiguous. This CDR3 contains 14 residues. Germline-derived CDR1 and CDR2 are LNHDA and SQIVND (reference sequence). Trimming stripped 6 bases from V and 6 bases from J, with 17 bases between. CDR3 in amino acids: CASSRGGGRAEAFF. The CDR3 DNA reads TGTGCCAGTAGCCGGGGAGGAGGGAGAGCTGAAGCTTTCTTT.

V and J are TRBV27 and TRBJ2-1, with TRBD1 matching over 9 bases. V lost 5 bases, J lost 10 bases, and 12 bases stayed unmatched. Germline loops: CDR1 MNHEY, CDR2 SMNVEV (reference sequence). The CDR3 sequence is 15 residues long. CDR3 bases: TGTGCCAGCAGTGGACGAGGACAGGGGCTGGGGGAGCAGTTCTTC. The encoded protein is CASSGRGQGLGEQFF.

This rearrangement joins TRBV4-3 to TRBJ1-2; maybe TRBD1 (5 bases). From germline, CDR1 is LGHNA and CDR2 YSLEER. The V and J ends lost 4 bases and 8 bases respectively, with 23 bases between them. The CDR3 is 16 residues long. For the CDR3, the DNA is TGCGCCAGCAGCCCGGACACTAAATTGGGAGAGGGAGGCTACACCTTC. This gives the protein CASSPDTKLGEGGYTF.

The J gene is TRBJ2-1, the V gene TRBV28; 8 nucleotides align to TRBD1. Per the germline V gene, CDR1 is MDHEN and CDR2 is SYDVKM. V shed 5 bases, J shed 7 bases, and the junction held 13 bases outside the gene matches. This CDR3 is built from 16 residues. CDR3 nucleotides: TGTGCCAGCAGTCCACGGACAGGGAAGGGAAAGAATGAGCAGTTCTTC. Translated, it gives CASSPRTGKGKNEQFF.

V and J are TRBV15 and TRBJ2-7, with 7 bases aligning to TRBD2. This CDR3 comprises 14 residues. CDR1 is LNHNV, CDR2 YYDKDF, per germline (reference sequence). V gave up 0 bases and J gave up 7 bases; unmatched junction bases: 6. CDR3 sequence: CATSRDQGGREQYF. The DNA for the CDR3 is TGTGCCACCAGCAGAGATCAGGGAGGGCGAGAGCAGTACTTC.

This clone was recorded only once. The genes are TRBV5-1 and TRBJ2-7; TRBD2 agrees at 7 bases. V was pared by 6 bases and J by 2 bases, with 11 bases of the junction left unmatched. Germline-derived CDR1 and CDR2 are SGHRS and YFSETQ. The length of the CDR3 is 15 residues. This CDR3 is CASKTGSAGPYEQYF. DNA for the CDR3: TGCGCCAGCAAAACCGGGTCAGCGGGACCCTACGAGCAGTACTTC.

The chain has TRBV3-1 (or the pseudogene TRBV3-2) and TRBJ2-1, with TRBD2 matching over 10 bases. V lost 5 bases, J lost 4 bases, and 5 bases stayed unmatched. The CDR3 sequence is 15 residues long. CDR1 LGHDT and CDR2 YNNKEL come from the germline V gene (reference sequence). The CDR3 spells CASSESGRVYNEQFF. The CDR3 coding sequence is TGTGCCAGCAGCGAAAGCGGGAGGGTTTACAATGAGCAGTTCTTC.

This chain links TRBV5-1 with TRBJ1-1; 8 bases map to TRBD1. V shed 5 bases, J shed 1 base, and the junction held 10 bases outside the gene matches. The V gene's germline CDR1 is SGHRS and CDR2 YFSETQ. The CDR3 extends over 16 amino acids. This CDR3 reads CASRFSGGVGNTEAFF. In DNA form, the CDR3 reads TGCGCCAGCAGATTCTCAGGGGGCGTGGGGAACACTGAAGCTTTCTTT.

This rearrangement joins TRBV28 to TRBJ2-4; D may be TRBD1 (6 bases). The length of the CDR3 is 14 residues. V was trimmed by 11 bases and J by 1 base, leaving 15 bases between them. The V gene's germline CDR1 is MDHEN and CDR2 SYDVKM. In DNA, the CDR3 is TGTGCCGTAACAGGGTTTCGGGCCAAAAACATTCAGTACTTC. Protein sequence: CAVTGFRAKNIQYF.

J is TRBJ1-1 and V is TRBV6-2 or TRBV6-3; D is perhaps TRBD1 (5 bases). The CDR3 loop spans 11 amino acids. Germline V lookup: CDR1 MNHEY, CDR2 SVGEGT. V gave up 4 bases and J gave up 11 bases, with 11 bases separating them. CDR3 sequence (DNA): TGTGCCAGCAGTTCTCAGGGATCGGCTTTCTTT. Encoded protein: CASSSQGSAFF.

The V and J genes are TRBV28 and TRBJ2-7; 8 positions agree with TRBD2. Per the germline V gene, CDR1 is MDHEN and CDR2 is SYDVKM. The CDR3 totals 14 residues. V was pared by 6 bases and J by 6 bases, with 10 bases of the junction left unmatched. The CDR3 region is CASRLAAQASEQYF. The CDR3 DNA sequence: TGTGCCAGCAGACTAGCGGCCCAGGCGTCCGAGCAGTACTTC.

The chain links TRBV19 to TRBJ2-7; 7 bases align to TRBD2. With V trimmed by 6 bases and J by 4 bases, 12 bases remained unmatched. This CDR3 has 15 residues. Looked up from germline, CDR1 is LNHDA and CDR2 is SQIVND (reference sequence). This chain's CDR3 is CASSQRAGERYEQYF. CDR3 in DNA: TGTGCCAGTAGCCAAAGGGCGGGAGAGAGATACGAGCAGTACTTC. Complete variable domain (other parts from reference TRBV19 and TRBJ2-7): DGGITQSPKYLFRKEGQNVTLSCEQNLNHDAMYWYRQDPGQGLRLIYYSQIVNDFQKGDIAEGYSVSREKKESFPLTVTSAQKNPTAFYLCASSQRAGERYEQYFGPGTRLTVT.

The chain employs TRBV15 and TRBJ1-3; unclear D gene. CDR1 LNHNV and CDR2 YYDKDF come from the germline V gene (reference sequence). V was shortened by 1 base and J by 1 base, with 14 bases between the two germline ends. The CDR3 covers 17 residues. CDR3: CATSRALPTRSGNTIYF. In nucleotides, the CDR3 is TGTGCCACCAGCAGAGCCCTCCCAACACGATCTGGAAACACCATATATTTT. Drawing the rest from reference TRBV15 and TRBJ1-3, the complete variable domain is DAMVIQNPRYQVTQFGKPVTLSCSQTLNHNVMYWYQQKSSQAPKLLFHYYDKDFNNEADTPDNFQSRRPNTSFCFLDIRSPGLGDTAMYLCATSRALPTRSGNTIYFGEGSWLTVV.